The 31 T cell receptor beta chains in this list originate from one sample, sequenced in a study of blood T cells in healthy people across ages. A second PCR, run for roughly 7 to 11 cycles, used a sample-barcoded 5' primer plus a J-beta primer mix. TCRdb used MiXCR to reprocess the 5' RACE reads, holding one entry per CDR3 protein. The table records over 950,000 distinct CDR3 sequences, more than 30% of them present only once. Specimen: blood. The origin of the receptors is a young man in good health.

The chain joins TRBV5-6 to TRBJ2-1; 11 bases line up with TRBD2. Trimming at V came to 0 bases and at J to 8 bases, leaving 4 bases not matched to a gene. CDR3 size: 15 residues. The germline CDR1 and CDR2 sequences are SGHDT and YYEEEE. The CDR3 DNA follows: TGTGCCAGCAGCTTGGTTAGCGGGGGGGCCTATGAGCAGTTCTTC. As protein: CASSLVSGGAYEQFF.

This rearrangement joins TRBV10-3 to TRBJ1-2; the match to TRBD1 covers 8 bases. V lost 4 bases and J lost 6; bases outside the gene matches: 7. CDR1 and CDR2 from the germline V gene are ENHRY and SYGVKD. This CDR3 is 14 amino acids long. The CDR3 DNA follows: TGTGCCATCAGTGGGGCAGGGGGCAGGGATGGCTACACCTTC. Its translation: CAISGAGGRDGYTF.

The chain's CDR3 is CASSQEGPTNEKLFF. The CDR3 DNA reads as TGCGCCAGCAGCCAAGAAGGACCAACTAATGAAAAACTGTTTTTT. This chain connects TRBV4-3 to TRBJ1-4; no firm D call. The CDR3 loop spans 15 amino acids. Trimming removed 0 bases at V and 0 bases at J, with 5 bases between. CDR1 and CDR2 from the germline V gene are LGHNA and YSLEER.

This clonotype was picked up a small number of times. The J gene is TRBJ2-3, the V gene TRBV12-3 or TRBV12-4; a weak D match, TRBD1 (6 bases). This CDR3 contains 17 residues. With 5 bases removed from V and 2 bases from J, the gap between germline ends came to 20 bases. In DNA, the CDR3 is TGTGCCAGCAGTCCCAGGACAGTGTCCCTATTCACAGATACGCAGTATTTT. Protein: CASSPRTVSLFTDTQYF.

The chain is built from TRBV11-2 and TRBJ1-2; D uncertain. Between the trimmed V and J ends, which lost 4 bases and 12 bases, there was a span of 6 bases. The germline V gene encodes CDR1 SGHAT and CDR2 FQNNGV. The CDR3 contains 9 residues. The CDR3 nucleotides read TGTGCCAGCAGCTCCGGACACACCTTC. It encodes CASSSGHTF.

Notes on this clonotype: Its ends do not fully match the called genes, so a read error is possible. This chain links TRBV5-6 with TRBJ2-1, with 9 bases that match TRBD1. Looked up from germline, CDR1 is SGHDT and CDR2 is YYEEEE. This CDR3 is 16 amino acids long. The CDR3 spells CASSIGTGRPYDEQFF. CDR3 sequence (DNA): TGTGCCAGCAGCATCGGGACAGGGAGGCCCTACGATGAGCAGTTCTTC.

This clonotype was detected only a few times. The rearrangement joins TRBV29-1 to TRBJ1-2; tentatively, D is TRBD1 (6 bases). The V gene's germline CDR1 is SQVTM and CDR2 ANQGSEA. This CDR3 contains 15 residues. Trimming took off 3 bases at V and 4 bases at J, with 18 bases between the two ends. CDR3 coding DNA: TGCAGCGTTGACGAAACTCAGGACAGTCCCTATGGCTACACCTTC. Amino acid sequence: CSVDETQDSPYGYTF.

The chain joins TRBV4-2 to TRBJ2-7; 7 nucleotides match TRBD2. This CDR3 region has 17 residues. J was trimmed by 4 bases and V by 0 bases; bases with no gene match: 12. CDR1 LGHNA and CDR2 YNFKEQ come from the germline V gene. For the CDR3, the DNA is TGTGCCAGCAGCCAAGATGAAGAACGAGCGGGGTTATACGAGCAGTACTTC. It codes for CASSQDEERAGLYEQYF.

The chain links TRBV6-2 or TRBV6-3 to TRBJ2-7; unclear D gene. Germline CDR1 and CDR2: MNHEY and SVGEGT. The length of the CDR3 is 13 residues. V was cut by 5 bases and J by 7 bases, with 15 bases left in between. CDR3: CASSPTRSWEQYF. CDR3 coding DNA: TGTGCCAGCAGTCCGACCCGTAGTTGGGAGCAGTACTTC.

The gene calls are TRBV15 and TRBJ1-2; 7 nucleotides agree with TRBD1. This CDR3 spans 14 amino acids. V trimming: 2 bases; J trimming: 4 bases; junction bases outside the gene matches: 4. Germline CDR1 reads LNHNV; CDR2 reads YYDKDF (reference sequence). CDR3 bases: TGTGCCACCAGCAGAAGACAGGGTTCCTATGGCTACACCTTC. Amino acid sequence: CATSRRQGSYGYTF.

This clonotype was seen a handful of times. J is TRBJ1-2 and V is TRBV3-1; D ambiguous. The V end was cut by 1 base, the J end by 8 bases, with 11 bases between. This CDR3 has 13 residues. CDR1 LGHDT and CDR2 YNNKEL come from the germline V gene (reference sequence). The CDR3 DNA reads as TGTGCCAGCAGCCAAGGGGAGGGAAACGGCTACACCTTC. This sequence encodes CASSQGEGNGYTF.

The chain carries TRBV20-1 and TRBJ1-4; tentatively, D is TRBD1 (6 bases). The CDR3 is 15 amino acids. The V and J ends lost 5 bases and 7 bases respectively, with 20 bases between them. Germline assignment: CDR1 DFQATT and CDR2 SNEGSKA (reference sequence). The CDR3 nucleotides are TGCAGTGCTGTCTACTACAGGGTTGGTAGTGAAAAACTGTTTTTT. Residues: CSAVYYRVGSEKLFF.

This clonotype appeared a single time. This sequence joins TRBV6-6 and TRBJ1-2; maybe TRBD1 (5 bases). Germline CDR1 and CDR2: MNHNY and SVGAGI (reference sequence). This CDR3 is built from 11 residues. The V end was cut by 10 bases, the J end by 7 bases, with 13 bases between. The CDR3 is CANSRVGGYTF. DNA for the CDR3: TGTGCCAACAGCAGGGTGGGTGGCTACACCTTC.

The rearrangement links TRBV20-1 to TRBJ1-4; D perhaps matches TRBD1 (5 bases). Per the germline V gene, CDR1 is DFQATT and CDR2 is SNEGSKA (reference sequence). Trimming removed 1 base at V and 5 bases at J, with 14 bases between. The CDR3 spans 15 residues. This CDR3 is CSARGPLGGNEKLFF. The CDR3, as DNA: TGCAGTGCTAGAGGGCCCCTGGGGGGAAATGAAAAACTGTTTTTT.

The CDR3 loop reads CASKGQGASDTQYF. The CDR3 DNA sequence: TGTGCCAGCAAGGGACAGGGGGCTTCAGATACGCAGTATTTT. This chain connects TRBV7-3 to TRBJ2-3; 12 nucleotides align to TRBD1. From germline, CDR1 is SGHTA and CDR2 FQGTGA. The CDR3 has 14 amino acids. After removal of 7 bases from V and 4 bases from J, the junction contained 3 bases not matched to a gene.

This chain links TRBV6-2 or TRBV6-3 with TRBJ1-6, with TRBD1 matching 7 bases. In germline, CDR1 is MNHEY, CDR2 SVGEGT. The CDR3 is 15 amino acids. V lost 2 bases, J lost 5 bases, and 3 bases stayed unmatched. CDR3 in DNA: TGTGCCAGCAGTTACGCCGACAGGGATAATTCACCCCTCCACTTT. This encodes CASSYADRDNSPLHF.

V and J are TRBV27 and TRBJ1-2; D unclear. The CDR3 spans 14 residues. CDR1 and CDR2 (germline): MNHEY, SMNVEV (reference sequence). With 5 bases removed from V and 8 bases from J, the gap between germline ends came to 18 bases. The CDR3 is CASSPQSGSGGYTF. CDR3 sequence (DNA): TGTGCCAGCAGTCCTCAATCCGGCAGCGGGGGCTACACCTTC.

The chain links TRBV19 to TRBJ2-7, with D perhaps TRBD1 or TRBD2 (5 bases each). CDR3 length: 14 residues. CDR1 and CDR2 from the germline V gene are LNHDA and SQIVND (reference sequence). Deletions cut 5 bases from V and 0 bases from J, with 11 bases between. The CDR3 sequence: CASSRDGYSYEQYF. CDR3 coding DNA: TGTGCCAGTAGTCGGGACGGGTACTCCTACGAGCAGTACTTC.

This clonotype was observed a handful of times. The rearrangement uses TRBV4-1 and TRBJ2-1, with 10 bases fitting TRBD1. Germline V gene sequence: CDR1 MGHRA, CDR2 YSYEKL. The J segment lost 7 bases and the V segment lost 3 bases, leaving 12 bases of the junction unmatched. CDR3 length equals 17 residues. The CDR3 DNA reads TGCGCCAGCAGCCAGAGCTTAGGGGACAGGGGACTGAATGAGCAGTTCTTC. Protein: CASSQSLGDRGLNEQFF.

As regards this clonotype: Just one base apart from a much larger clone, this may be a read error. The rearrangement links TRBV28 to TRBJ1-1; TRBD1 is a possible D gene (6 bases). CDR3 length equals 14 residues. CDR1 and CDR2 (germline): MDHEN, SYDVKM. Trimming removed 5 bases from V and 3 bases from J, with 13 bases in between. The CDR3 sequence: CASSVGQGYTEAFF. For the CDR3, the DNA is TGTGCCAGCAGTGTAGGGCAGGGGTACACTGAAGCTTTCTTT. The full variable domain, completed using reference TRBV28 and TRBJ1-1, is DVKVTQSSRYLVKRTGEKVFLECVQDMDHENMFWYRQDPGLGLRLIYFSYDVKMKEKGDIPEGYSVSREKKERFSLILESASTNQTSMYLCASSVGQGYTEAFFGQGTRLTVV.

This chain uses TRBV7-2 with TRBJ1-1, with a tentative D call TRBD1 (6 bases). The germline V gene has CDR1 SGHTA and CDR2 FQGNSA. V shed 7 bases and J shed 6 bases, with 21 bases lying between them. This CDR3 comprises 15 residues. CDR3 loop: CASNPFLGGRAEAFF. The DNA for the CDR3 is TGTGCCAGCAACCCTTTTTTAGGGGGGCGGGCTGAAGCTTTCTTT. The complete variable domain, with remaining parts taken from reference TRBV7-2 and TRBJ1-1, reads GAGVSQSPSNKVTEKGKDVELRCDPISGHTALYWYRQSLGQGLEFLIYFQGNSAPDKSGLPSDRFSAERTGGSVSTLTIQRTQQEDSAVYLCASNPFLGGRAEAFFGQGTRLTVV.

J is TRBJ2-1 and V is TRBV4-2, with D perhaps TRBD2 (6 bases). CDR3 length: 16 amino acids. Trimming stripped 4 bases from V and 5 bases from J, with 18 bases between. Germline CDR1 reads LGHNA; CDR2 reads YNFKEQ. This CDR3 reads CASSLPAASADNEQFF. CDR3 in DNA: TGTGCCAGCAGCCTGCCGGCCGCTAGCGCTGACAATGAGCAGTTCTTC.

A few counts support this clonotype. The genes are TRBV25-1 and TRBJ1-6, with a weak D call TRBD1 (6 bases). CDR1 and CDR2 (germline): MGHDK, SYGVNS. V lost 8 bases and J 7 bases, leaving 12 bases between the germline ends. This CDR3 has 13 residues. CDR3: CASHDRTNSPLHF. Written as DNA, the CDR3 is TGTGCCAGCCATGACAGGACAAATTCACCCCTCCACTTT.

This clonotype showed up many times. The chain has TRBV20-1 and TRBJ2-1; D not resolved. V was clipped by 6 bases and J by 7 bases, with 13 bases between them. The CDR3 is 12 residues long. Germline V CDR1 and CDR2: DFQATT, SNEGSKA (reference sequence). Here the CDR3 reads CSAPRSSNEQFF. In nucleotides, the CDR3 is TGCAGTGCGCCCAGGAGTTCAAATGAGCAGTTCTTC.

The gene calls are TRBV7-2 and TRBJ1-1; tentative D call: TRBD1 (6 bases). The CDR3 length is 15 residues. The germline CDR1 and CDR2 sequences are SGHTA and FQGNSA. V was cut by 5 bases and J by 0 bases, with 13 bases left in between. CDR3 nucleotide sequence: TGTGCCAGCAGCGTTAATGGGGGGCTGAACACTGAAGCTTTCTTT. Translation gives CASSVNGGLNTEAFF. The full variable domain, completed using reference TRBV7-2 and TRBJ1-1, is GAGVSQSPSNKVTEKGKDVELRCDPISGHTALYWYRQSLGQGLEFLIYFQGNSAPDKSGLPSDRFSAERTGGSVSTLTIQRTQQEDSAVYLCASSVNGGLNTEAFFGQGTRLTVV.

V and J are TRBV4-3 and TRBJ1-5; 9 bases map to TRBD1. From germline, CDR1 is LGHNA and CDR2 YSLEER. This CDR3 has 18 residues. The V segment lost 0 bases and the J segment 3 bases; nucleotides outside the gene matches: 9. CDR3 sequence: CASSQERRGQGANQPQHF. CDR3 nucleotide sequence: TGCGCCAGCAGCCAAGAACGGCGGGGACAGGGTGCCAATCAGCCCCAGCATTTT.

The chain recombines TRBV7-2 with TRBJ2-4; D not resolved. V dropped 2 bases and J dropped 5 bases, with 7 bases sitting between them. The CDR3 spans 13 residues. The germline CDR1 and CDR2 sequences are SGHTA and FQGNSA. In nucleotides, the CDR3 is TGTGCCAGCAGCTTATCGGGCCAAAACATTCAGTACTTC. Its translation: CASSLSGQNIQYF.

This rearrangement joins TRBV9 to TRBJ2-5, with 7 bases identical to TRBD1. V lost 4 bases to trimming and J lost 2 bases; unmatched junction nucleotides: 5. The CDR3 has 14 amino acids. CDR1 and CDR2 from the germline V gene are SGDLS and YYNGEE. The CDR3 here is CASSLHRGQETQYF. The CDR3 DNA reads as TGTGCCAGCAGCCTCCACAGGGGACAAGAGACCCAGTACTTC.

The chain recombines TRBV6-4 with TRBJ2-1; perhaps D is TRBD1 or TRBD2 (5 bases each). Trimming removed 5 bases from V and 9 bases from J, with 17 bases in between. Germline assignment: CDR1 MRHNA and CDR2 SNTAGT. The CDR3 has 14 amino acids. CDR3 nucleotide sequence: TGTGCCAGCAGTCAGGAGAGGGGTTTCGCTGAGCAGTTCTTC. Its translation: CASSQERGFAEQFF.

There are a few counts of this clonotype. The chain combines TRBV10-3 with TRBJ2-3; 9 positions agree with TRBD2. J lost 2 bases, V lost 0 bases, and 3 bases had no gene match. The CDR3 is 16 residues long. CDR1 is ENHRY and CDR2 is SYGVKD in the germline V gene. The CDR3 DNA follows: TGTGCCATCAGTGAGTCGGGGACTAGCCCCACAGATACGCAGTATTTT. Encoded protein: CAISESGTSPTDTQYF.

This clonotype occurred a few times. The chain is built from TRBV14 and TRBJ2-1; TRBD2 is a possible D gene (6 bases). V lost 0 bases to trimming and J lost 4 bases, with 19 bases between them. Per germline, CDR1 SGHDN and CDR2 FVKESK. The CDR3 runs to 18 residues. The chain's CDR3 is CASSQDGAGSGVYNEQFF. The CDR3 DNA is TGTGCCAGCAGCCAAGACGGCGCGGGATCCGGGGTTTACAATGAGCAGTTCTTC.